What follows are 24 T cell receptor beta chains derived from one specimen sequenced in a study of blood T cell repertoires in COVID-19. Generated by immunoSEQ multiplex PCR, the TCRdb table keeps only in-frame clones and is missing some. The sample holds roughly 200,000 clones, over 85% seen once. Sample: PBMCs or T cells enriched from blood (not recorded which). These receptors originate from a woman aged 25 to 39 with acute COVID-19.

CDR3 in amino acids: CASSFISGGTVGETQYF. The CDR3 DNA sequence: TGTGCCAGCAGCTTCATTAGCGGGGGGACCGTCGGGGAGACCCAGTACTTC. V is TRBV7-8 and J is TRBJ2-5, with 10 bases lining up with TRBD2. The CDR3 has 17 amino acids. CDR1 is SGHVS, CDR2 FQNEAQ, per germline. The ends lost 3 bases at V and 5 bases at J; junction bases unmatched: 12.

V usage is TRBV4-1 and J usage is TRBJ1-2; D not certain. This CDR3 spans 12 amino acids. The germline V gene encodes CDR1 MGHRA and CDR2 YSYEKL. V dropped 4 bases and J dropped 13 bases, with 16 bases sitting between them. The CDR3 DNA reads as TGCGCCAGCAGCCCCCCCGACGGTCGGGGCACCTTC. Protein product: CASSPPDGRGTF.

The chain carries TRBV12-3 or TRBV12-4 and TRBJ2-5, with 7 nucleotides matching TRBD2. The junction had 4 bases not matched to a gene; V was cut back by 4 bases and J by 5 bases. The CDR3 length is 13 residues. The CDR3: CASSSTSRETQYF. The CDR3 DNA is TGTGCCAGCAGTTCGACTAGCAGGGAGACCCAGTACTTC.

To note about this clone: Other nucleotide sequences in the sample specify the same CDR3. The chain carries TRBV29-1 and TRBJ2-2; tentative D call: TRBD2 (6 bases). From germline, CDR1 is SQVTM and CDR2 ANQGSEA. The CDR3 contains 13 residues. The V end was cut by 7 bases, the J end by 0 bases, with 9 bases between. CDR3 nucleotides: TGCAGCGCCCGGGACTCGAACACCGGGGAGCTGTTTTTT. Its translation is CSARDSNTGELFF.

The gene calls are TRBV30 and TRBJ1-5; no definite D call. V was shortened by 2 bases and J by 2 bases, with 22 bases between the two germline ends. The CDR3 is made up of 18 amino acids. Germline assignment: CDR1 GTSNPN and CDR2 SVGIG (reference sequence). The CDR3 sequence: CAWSRALTGLAGNQPQHF. Written as DNA, the CDR3 is TGTGCCTGGAGTCGTGCCCTAACCGGGTTAGCGGGCAATCAGCCCCAGCATTTT.

There are a few counts of this clone. This chain uses TRBV7-2 with TRBJ2-7; tentatively, D is TRBD2 (5 bases). The CDR3 totals 16 residues. Germline CDR1 is SGHTA and CDR2 is FQGNSA. The V end was cut by 7 bases, the J end by 1 base, with 20 bases between. In DNA, the CDR3 is TGTGCCAGCACCTGGGAATCGGGCGGAGGTTCCTACGAGCAGTACTTC. Translating it yields CASTWESGGGSYEQYF.

This rearrangement joins TRBV3-1 (or the pseudogene TRBV3-2) to TRBJ1-5; D is undetermined. V was shortened by 5 bases and J by 7 bases, with 15 bases between the two germline ends. The V gene's germline CDR1 is LGHDT and CDR2 YNNKEL (reference sequence). The CDR3 is made up of 14 amino acids. The DNA for the CDR3 is TGTGCCAGCAGCGACGAAAATGCAGGACAGCCCCAGCATTTT. Amino acid sequence: CASSDENAGQPQHF.

The rearrangement joins TRBV4-3 to TRBJ1-2; 7 bases map to TRBD1. CDR1 and CDR2 from the germline V gene are LGHNA and YSLEER. There are 14 residues in the CDR3. The V gene end was trimmed by 3 bases and the J gene end by 7 bases; junction bases not matched to a gene: 8. CDR3 protein: CASSQVGTAFGYTF. The CDR3 DNA reads as TGCGCCAGCAGCCAGGTCGGGACAGCTTTTGGCTACACCTTC.

This clone showed up just a few times. The rearrangement uses TRBV4-3 and TRBJ1-2; D not resolved. Trimming left V 0 bases short and J 5 bases short, with 13 bases between. Germline V CDR1 and CDR2: LGHNA, YSLEER. This CDR3 comprises 15 residues. DNA for the CDR3: TGCGCCAGCAGCCAAGATGGCGGATTCTCATATGGCTACACCTTC. Translating gives CASSQDGGFSYGYTF.

The J gene is TRBJ1-1, the V gene TRBV7-2, with TRBD1 matching over 8 bases. After removal of 5 bases from V and 3 bases from J, the junction contained 8 bases not matched to a gene. Germline-derived CDR1 and CDR2 are SGHTA and FQGNSA. The CDR3 is 15 residues long. The CDR3 spells CASSTQTGEDTEAFF. CDR3 DNA: TGTGCCAGCAGCACCCAGACAGGGGAGGACACTGAAGCTTTCTTT. Complete variable domain (other parts from reference TRBV7-2 and TRBJ1-1): GAGVSQSPSNKVTEKGKDVELRCDPISGHTALYWYRQSLGQGLEFLIYFQGNSAPDKSGLPSDRFSAERTGGSVSTLTIQRTQQEDSAVYLCASSTQTGEDTEAFFGQGTRLTVV.

The chain carries TRBV30 and TRBJ2-3; possibly TRBD1 for D (7 bases). Germline CDR1 and CDR2: GTSNPN and SVGIG (reference sequence). Trimming stripped 4 bases from V and 2 bases from J, with 10 bases between. CDR3 length: 13 amino acids. DNA of the CDR3: TGTGCCTGGACAGGGGGGAACACAGATACGCAGTATTTT. Translated: CAWTGGNTDTQYF.

The chain combines TRBV6-1 with TRBJ1-4, with D hard to call. The germline CDR1 and CDR2 sequences are MNHNS and SASEGT. Trimming took 3 bases from V and 7 from J, leaving 12 bases between them. This CDR3 has 14 residues. CDR3: CASSDPTLREKLFF. CDR3 sequence (DNA): TGTGCCAGCAGTGACCCGACACTTCGTGAAAAACTGTTTTTT.

The chain joins TRBV12-5 to TRBJ2-1, with TRBD1 matching over 8 bases. V lost 7 bases to trimming and J lost 3 bases; unmatched junction nucleotides: 8. Per germline, CDR1 LGHNT and CDR2 FRNRAP. The CDR3 is 15 amino acids. The CDR3 loop reads CASDLTGTGYNEQFF. The CDR3 coding sequence is TGTGCTAGTGATCTAACCGGGACAGGCTACAATGAGCAGTTCTTC.

This chain uses TRBV3-1 (or the pseudogene TRBV3-2) with TRBJ2-3, with a tentative D call TRBD2 (6 bases). Trimming removed 4 bases at V and 0 bases at J, with 11 bases between. Germline assignment: CDR1 LGHDT and CDR2 YNNKEL (reference sequence). CDR3 length equals 15 residues. CDR3 in amino acids: CASSPTTRSTDTQYF. The CDR3, as DNA: TGTGCCAGCAGCCCAACGACTAGGAGCACAGATACGCAGTATTTT.

This clone was seen a handful of times. The V and J genes are TRBV7-9 and TRBJ2-7; tentative D call: TRBD1 (5 bases). CDR1 and CDR2 from the germline V gene are SEHNR and FQNEAQ (reference sequence). There are 17 residues in the CDR3. Trimming removed 3 bases from V and 4 bases from J, with 22 bases in between. CDR3 amino acids: CASSFGDRQGIGYEQYF. The CDR3 DNA follows: TGTGCCAGCAGCTTTGGGGATCGGCAGGGCATCGGGTACGAGCAGTACTTC.

The DNA for the CDR3 is TGTGCCAGCAGCCAAGGGCACAGCTACCTTAACTATGGCTACACCTTC. Amino acids: CASSQGHSYLNYGYTF. The rearrangement uses TRBV3-1 (or the pseudogene TRBV3-2) and TRBJ1-2; D unresolved. The V gene's germline CDR1 is LGHDT and CDR2 YNNKEL (reference sequence). This CDR3 region has 16 residues. The V and J ends lost 1 base and 1 base respectively, with 13 bases between them.

This chain joins TRBV27 and TRBJ1-4; maybe TRBD1 (5 bases). Germline CDR1 MNHEY, CDR2 SMNVEV (reference sequence). The CDR3 covers 13 residues. V lost 7 bases and J 8 bases, leaving 14 bases between the germline ends. The CDR3 loop is CASNAQGGEKLFF. DNA for the CDR3: TGTGCCAGCAACGCGCAGGGAGGAGAAAAACTGTTTTTT.

V is TRBV13 and J is TRBJ2-3; 10 nucleotides match TRBD2. This CDR3 is built from 13 residues. The germline gives CDR1 PRHDT, CDR2 FYEKMQ (reference sequence). The V gene end was trimmed by 0 bases and the J gene end by 14 bases; junction bases not matched to a gene: 5. This CDR3 is CASSLGLAGLPYF. The CDR3 nucleotides are TGTGCCAGCAGCTTAGGACTAGCGGGACTCCCGTATTTT.

This chain uses TRBV19 with TRBJ1-5, with D possibly TRBD1 on 6 matching bases. CDR3 size: 15 residues. V lost 6 bases and J lost 9, with 21 bases in between. Germline CDR1 LNHDA, CDR2 SQIVND (reference sequence). The CDR3 spells CASSPPRGGAGPQHF. The CDR3 region has the DNA TGTGCCAGTAGCCCTCCCAGGGGAGGGGCTGGGCCCCAGCATTTT.

The chain is built from TRBV11-3 and TRBJ2-1; TRBD2 matches at 14 bases. The CDR3 runs 17 residues. The ends lost 4 bases at V and 8 bases at J; junction bases unmatched: 10. Germline loops: CDR1 SGHNT, CDR2 YENEEA. This chain's CDR3 is CASSSRLAGGPVHEQFF. CDR3 sequence (DNA): TGTGCCAGCAGCTCCCGACTAGCGGGGGGGCCAGTCCATGAGCAGTTCTTC.

The chain combines TRBV11-2 with TRBJ2-2; 9 bases align to TRBD1. CDR3 size: 16 residues. The V and J ends lost 8 bases and 3 bases, in that order; junction bases with no gene match: 10. The V gene's germline CDR1 is SGHAT and CDR2 FQNNGV. The CDR3 sequence: CASRDRAIGYTGELFF. The CDR3 DNA is TGTGCCAGCCGGGACAGGGCGATAGGATACACCGGGGAGCTGTTTTTT.

This sequence joins TRBV29-1 and TRBJ1-1; D call uncertain. The CDR3 is 14 residues long. With 7 bases removed from V and 0 bases from J, the gap between germline ends came to 15 bases. CDR1 SQVTM and CDR2 ANQGSEA come from the germline V gene. CDR3 sequence: CSAARGQMNTEAFF. CDR3 DNA: TGCAGCGCTGCCCGCGGGCAAATGAACACTGAAGCTTTCTTT.

The genes are TRBV10-1 and TRBJ2-2; D might be TRBD1 (6 bases). The CDR3 loop spans 15 amino acids. V lost 2 bases and J lost 4, with 11 bases in between. Germline V gene sequence: CDR1 WNHNN, CDR2 SYGVQD (reference sequence). The CDR3 DNA reads as TGCGCCAGCAGTGAGGCCAGGGGTGGCACCGGGGAGCTGTTTTTT. It encodes CASSEARGGTGELFF.

The chain's CDR3 is CAWSESRGYTF. Here the CDR3 DNA reads TGTGCCTGGAGTGAATCGAGGGGCTACACCTTC. The chain recombines TRBV30 with TRBJ1-2, with D hard to call. Trimming took off 1 base at V and 8 bases at J, with 8 bases between the two ends. The germline V gene encodes CDR1 GTSNPN and CDR2 SVGIG (reference sequence). This CDR3 is built from 11 residues. Full variable domain (rest looked up from reference TRBV30 and TRBJ1-2): SQTIHQWPATLVQPVGSPLSLECTVEGTSNPNLYWYRQAAGRGLQLLFYSVGIGQISSEVPQNLSASRPQDRQFILSSKKLLLSDSGFYLCAWSESRGYTFGSGTRLTVV.